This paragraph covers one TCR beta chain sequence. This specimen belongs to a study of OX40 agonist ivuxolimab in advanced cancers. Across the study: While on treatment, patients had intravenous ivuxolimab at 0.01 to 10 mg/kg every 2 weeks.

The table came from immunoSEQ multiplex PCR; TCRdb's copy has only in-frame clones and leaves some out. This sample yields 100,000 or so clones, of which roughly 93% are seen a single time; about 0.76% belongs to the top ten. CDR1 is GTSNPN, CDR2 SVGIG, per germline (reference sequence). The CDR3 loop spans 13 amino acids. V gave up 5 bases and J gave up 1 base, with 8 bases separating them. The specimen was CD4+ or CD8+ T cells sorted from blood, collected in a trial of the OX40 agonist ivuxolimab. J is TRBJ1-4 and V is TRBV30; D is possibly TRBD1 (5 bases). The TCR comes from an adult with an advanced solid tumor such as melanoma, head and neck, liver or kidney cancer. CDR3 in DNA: TGTGCCTGGGGGACGGAAACTAATGAAAAACTGTTTTTT. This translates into CAWGTETNEKLFF.